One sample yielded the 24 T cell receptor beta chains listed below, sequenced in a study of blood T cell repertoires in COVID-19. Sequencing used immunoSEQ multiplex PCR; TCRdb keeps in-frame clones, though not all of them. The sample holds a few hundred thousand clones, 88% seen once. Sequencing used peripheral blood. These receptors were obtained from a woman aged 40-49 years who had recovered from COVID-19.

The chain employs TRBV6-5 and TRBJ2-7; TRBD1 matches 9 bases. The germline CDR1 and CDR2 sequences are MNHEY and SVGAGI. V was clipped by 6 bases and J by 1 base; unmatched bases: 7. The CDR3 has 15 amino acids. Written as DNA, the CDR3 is TGTGCCAGCAGCTCCGGGACAGGGCCGTCCTACGAGCAGTACTTC. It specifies CASSSGTGPSYEQYF.

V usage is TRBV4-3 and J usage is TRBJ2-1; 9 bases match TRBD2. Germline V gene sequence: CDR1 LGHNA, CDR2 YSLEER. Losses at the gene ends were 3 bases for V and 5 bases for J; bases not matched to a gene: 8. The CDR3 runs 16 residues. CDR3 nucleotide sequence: TGCGCCAGCAGCCACACCCTAGCGGGAACCCACAATGAGCAGTTCTTC. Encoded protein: CASSHTLAGTHNEQFF.

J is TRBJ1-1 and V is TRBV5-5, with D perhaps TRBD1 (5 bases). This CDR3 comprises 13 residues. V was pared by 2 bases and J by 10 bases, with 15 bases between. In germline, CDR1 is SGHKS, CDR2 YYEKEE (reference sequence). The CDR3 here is CASSLGAMIGAFF. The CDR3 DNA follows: TGTGCCAGCAGCTTAGGGGCCATGATAGGAGCTTTCTTT.

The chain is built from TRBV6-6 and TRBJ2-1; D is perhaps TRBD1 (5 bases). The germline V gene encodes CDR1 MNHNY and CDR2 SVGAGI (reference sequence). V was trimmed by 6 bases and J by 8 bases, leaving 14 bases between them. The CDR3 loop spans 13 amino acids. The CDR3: CASSPVGQHEQFF. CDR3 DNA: TGTGCCAGCAGCCCCGTGGGGCAGCATGAGCAGTTCTTC.

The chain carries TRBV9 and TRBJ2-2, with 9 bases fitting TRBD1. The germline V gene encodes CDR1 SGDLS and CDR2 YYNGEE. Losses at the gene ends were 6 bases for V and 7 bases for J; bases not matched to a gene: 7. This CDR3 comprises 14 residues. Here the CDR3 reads CASTGTGTGGELFF. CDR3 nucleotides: TGTGCCAGCACGGGGACAGGGACGGGCGGGGAGCTGTTTTTT.

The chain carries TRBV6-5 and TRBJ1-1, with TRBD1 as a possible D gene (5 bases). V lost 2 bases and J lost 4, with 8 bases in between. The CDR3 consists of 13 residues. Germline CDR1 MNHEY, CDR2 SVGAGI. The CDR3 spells CASSYGGFTEAFF. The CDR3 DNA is TGTGCCAGCAGTTACGGGGGGTTCACTGAAGCTTTCTTT.

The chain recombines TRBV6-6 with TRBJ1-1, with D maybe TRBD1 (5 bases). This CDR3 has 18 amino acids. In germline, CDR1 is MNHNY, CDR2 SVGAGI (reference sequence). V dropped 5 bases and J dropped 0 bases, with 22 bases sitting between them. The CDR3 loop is CASSHPAGSGFLNTEAFF. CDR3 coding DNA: TGTGCCAGCAGTCACCCTGCAGGGTCGGGTTTCCTGAACACTGAAGCTTTCTTT.

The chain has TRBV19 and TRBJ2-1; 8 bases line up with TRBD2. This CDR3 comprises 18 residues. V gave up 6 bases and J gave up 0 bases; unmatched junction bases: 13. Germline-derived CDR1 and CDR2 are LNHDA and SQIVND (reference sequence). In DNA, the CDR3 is TGTGCCAGTAGCCCGGGACTAGTCTGGGTGGGCTCCTACAATGAGCAGTTCTTC. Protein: CASSPGLVWVGSYNEQFF.

The CDR3: CATHPGTDTQYF. Written as DNA, the CDR3 is TGTGCCACCCACCCAGGCACAGATACGCAGTATTTT. The chain recombines TRBV7-2 with TRBJ2-3; D call uncertain. This CDR3 has 12 residues. Between the trimmed V and J ends, which lost 10 bases and 1 base, there was a span of 9 bases. Germline V gives CDR1 SGHTA, CDR2 FQGNSA.

Here the CDR3 reads CAISESGGANTDTQYF. The CDR3 bases are TGTGCCATCAGTGAGTCGGGAGGGGCGAACACAGATACGCAGTATTTT. This chain links TRBV10-3 with TRBJ2-3, with TRBD2 matching over 7 bases. Germline assignment: CDR1 ENHRY and CDR2 SYGVKD. The V and J ends lost 0 bases and 2 bases, in that order; junction bases with no gene match: 5. The CDR3 has 16 residues.

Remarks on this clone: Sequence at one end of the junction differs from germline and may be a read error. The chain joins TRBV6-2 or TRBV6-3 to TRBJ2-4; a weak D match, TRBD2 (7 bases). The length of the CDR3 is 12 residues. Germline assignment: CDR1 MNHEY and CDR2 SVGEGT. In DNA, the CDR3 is TGTGCCAGCAGTCCGCTAGGGGGGGGGCCCCTCTTC. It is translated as CASSPLGGGPLF.

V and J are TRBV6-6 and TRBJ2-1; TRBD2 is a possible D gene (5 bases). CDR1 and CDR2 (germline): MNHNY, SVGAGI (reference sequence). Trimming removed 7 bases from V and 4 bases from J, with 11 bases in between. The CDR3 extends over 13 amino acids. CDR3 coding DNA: TGTGCCAGCACCGAGACGGGGTACAATGAGCAGTTCTTC. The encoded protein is CASTETGYNEQFF.

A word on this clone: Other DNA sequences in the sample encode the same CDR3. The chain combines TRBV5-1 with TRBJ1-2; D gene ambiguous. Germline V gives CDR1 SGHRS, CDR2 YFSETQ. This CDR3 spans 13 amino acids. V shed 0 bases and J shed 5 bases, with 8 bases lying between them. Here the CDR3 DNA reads TGCGCCAGCAGCTTGGGGACGGGATATGGCTACACCTTC. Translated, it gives CASSLGTGYGYTF.

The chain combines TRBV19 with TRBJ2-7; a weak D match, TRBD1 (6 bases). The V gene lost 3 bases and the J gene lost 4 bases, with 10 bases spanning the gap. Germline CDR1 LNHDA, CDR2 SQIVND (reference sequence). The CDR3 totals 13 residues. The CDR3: CASSIRQGYEQYF. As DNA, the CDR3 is TGTGCCAGTAGTATCCGGCAGGGGTACGAGCAGTACTTC.

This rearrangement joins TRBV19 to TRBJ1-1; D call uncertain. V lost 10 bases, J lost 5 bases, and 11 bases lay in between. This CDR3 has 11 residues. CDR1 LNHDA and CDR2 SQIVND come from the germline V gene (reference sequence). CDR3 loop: CATRRGTEAFF. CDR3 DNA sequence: TGTGCCACCCGGCGGGGTACTGAAGCTTTCTTT.

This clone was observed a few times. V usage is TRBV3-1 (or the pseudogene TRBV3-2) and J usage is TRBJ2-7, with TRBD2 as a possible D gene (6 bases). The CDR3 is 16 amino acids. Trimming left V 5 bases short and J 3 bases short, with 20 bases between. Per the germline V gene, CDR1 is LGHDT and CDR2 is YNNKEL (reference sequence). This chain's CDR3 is CASSNGPVGGLYEQYF. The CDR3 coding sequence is TGTGCCAGCAGCAACGGACCCGTCGGGGGACTCTACGAGCAGTACTTC.

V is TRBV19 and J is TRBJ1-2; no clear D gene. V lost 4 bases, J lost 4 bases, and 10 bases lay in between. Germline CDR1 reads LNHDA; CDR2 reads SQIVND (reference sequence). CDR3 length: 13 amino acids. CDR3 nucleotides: TGTGCCAGTAGTACCCGCGGAGTCTATGGCTACACCTTC. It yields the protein CASSTRGVYGYTF.

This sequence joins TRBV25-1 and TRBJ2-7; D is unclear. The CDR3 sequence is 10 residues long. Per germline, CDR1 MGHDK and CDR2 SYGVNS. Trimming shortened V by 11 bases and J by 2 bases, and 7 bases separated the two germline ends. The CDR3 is CAAAAYEQYF. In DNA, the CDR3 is TGTGCCGCGGCGGCCTACGAGCAGTACTTC.

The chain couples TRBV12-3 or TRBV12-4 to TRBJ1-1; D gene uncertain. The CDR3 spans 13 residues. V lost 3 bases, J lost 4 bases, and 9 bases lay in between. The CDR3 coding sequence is TGTGCCAGCAGTTTCGCCGGGAGCACTGAAGCTTTCTTT. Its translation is CASSFAGSTEAFF.

CDR3 bases: TGTGCCTGGAGGCCGGGACAGGGAGTCCCTTTAGCCAAAAACATTCAGTACTTC. This translates into CAWRPGQGVPLAKNIQYF. The chain employs TRBV30 and TRBJ2-4, with 9 positions matching TRBD1. After removal of 3 bases from V and 0 bases from J, the junction contained 12 bases not matched to a gene. The germline CDR1 and CDR2 sequences are GTSNPN and SVGIG (reference sequence). The CDR3 has 18 amino acids.

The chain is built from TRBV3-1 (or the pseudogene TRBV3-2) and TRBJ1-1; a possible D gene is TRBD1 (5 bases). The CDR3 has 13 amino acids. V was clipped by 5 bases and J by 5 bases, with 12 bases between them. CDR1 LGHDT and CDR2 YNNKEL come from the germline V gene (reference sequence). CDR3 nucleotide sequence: TGTGCCAGCAGCACCCACGGGGGAACTGAAGCTTTCTTT. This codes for CASSTHGGTEAFF.

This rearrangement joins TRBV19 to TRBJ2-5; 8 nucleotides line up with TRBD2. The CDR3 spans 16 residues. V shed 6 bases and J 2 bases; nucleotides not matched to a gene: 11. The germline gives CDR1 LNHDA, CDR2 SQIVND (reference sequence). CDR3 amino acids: CASSPLRGGRQETQYF. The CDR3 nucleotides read TGTGCCAGTAGCCCTCTTCGGGGCGGGAGGCAAGAGACCCAGTACTTC.

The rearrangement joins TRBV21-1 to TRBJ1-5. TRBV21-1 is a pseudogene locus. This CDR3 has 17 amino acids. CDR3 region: CASSKVVGDYSNQPQHF. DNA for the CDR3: TGTGCCAGCAGCAAAGTGGTCGGAGACTATAGCAATCAGCCCCAGCATTTT.

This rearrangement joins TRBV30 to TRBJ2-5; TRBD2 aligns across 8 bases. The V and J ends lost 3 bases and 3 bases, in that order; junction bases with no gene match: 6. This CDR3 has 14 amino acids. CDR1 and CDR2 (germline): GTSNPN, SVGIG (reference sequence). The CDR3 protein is CAWSRGGQKETQYF. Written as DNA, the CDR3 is TGTGCCTGGAGCCGGGGGGGGCAAAAAGAGACCCAGTACTTC.